The rows below give T cell receptor beta chains drawn from one sample of a study of T-cell memory formation after mild COVID-19. TCRdb reanalysed the 5' RACE reads using MiXCR and keeps one entry per CDR3 protein. Of roughly 370,000 distinct CDR3 sequences in the sample, approximately 15% were seen once. Sequenced sample: PBMCs or a T cell subset sorted from them (not recorded which). These receptor sequences come from a man aged 18 to 35 who had mild COVID-19 (a few samples of this study predate the infection). Cell type and time point are not known. Each CDR3 is given with its conserved first and last residue. D genes are given only for firm matches. Rows may omit the clone size; those that give it use once, few, many or a size class.

d_call	clone_size	v_call	j_call	cdr3_aa	cdr3_nt
.	.	TRBV28	TRBJ1-1	CASSLAGRTEAFF	TGTGCCAGCAGTTTGGCAGGGAGGACTGAAGCTTTCTTT
.	few	TRBV10-3	TRBJ2-2	CAISTGHNTGELFF	TGTGCCATCAGTACGGGACACAACACCGGGGAGCTGTTTTTT
TRBD2	few	TRBV7-7	TRBJ2-1	CASSPYGTSSYFFNEQFF	TGTGCCAGCAGTCCTTATGGGACTAGCTCGTACTTCTTCAATGAGCAGTTCTTC
.	.	TRBV12-3/TRBV12-4	TRBJ1-6	CASSPRGNGSPLHF	TGTGCCAGCAGCCCCCGTGGGAACGGTTCACCCCTCCACTTT
.	.	TRBV6-7	TRBJ1-6	CASSYWHEIHF	TGTGCCAGCAGTTACTGGCATGAAATCCACTTT
.	.	TRBV2	TRBJ2-2	CASRGEGWTGELFF	TGTGCCAGCAGGGGTGAGGGATGGACCGGGGAGCTGTTTTTT
.	.	TRBV5-5	TRBJ2-7	CASELEVSSYEQYF	TGTGCCAGCGAGTTGGAAGTTAGCTCCTACGAGCAGTACTTC
.	.	TRBV30	TRBJ2-1	CAWSVLRRGEQFF	TGTGCCTGGAGTGTACTAAGGCGGGGTGAGCAGTTCTTC
TRBD1	many	TRBV12-3/TRBV12-4	TRBJ2-5	CASSPGGLKETQYF	TGTGCCAGCAGCCCAGGGGGTCTAAAAGAGACCCAGTACTTC
.	.	TRBV2	TRBJ2-4	CASLDPDGENIQYF	TGTGCCAGCCTTGATCCGGACGGGGAAAACATTCAGTACTTC
TRBD2	many	TRBV4-3	TRBJ2-3	CASSHLVGGGTTDTQYF	TGCGCCAGCAGCCACCTCGTGGGCGGGGGAACGACAGATACGCAGTATTTT
.	few	TRBV20-1	TRBJ2-7	CSARVGRDYEQYF	TGCAGTGCTAGAGTCGGCAGAGACTACGAGCAGTACTTC
.	.	TRBV24-1	TRBJ2-3	CATSETDTQYF	TGTGCCACCAGTGAGACAGATACGCAGTATTTT
TRBD1	few	TRBV20-1	TRBJ2-3	CSAGGQGGGTDTQYF	TGCAGTGCAGGGGGACAGGGGGGTGGCACAGATACGCAGTATTTT
.	many	TRBV5-1	TRBJ2-7	CASSLGERPYEQYF	TGCGCCAGCAGCTTGGGGGAGAGACCCTACGAGCAGTACTTC
TRBD1	few	TRBV5-6	TRBJ2-7	CASSLLGTEYEQYF	TGTGCCAGCAGCTTGCTAGGGACAGAGTACGAGCAGTACTTC